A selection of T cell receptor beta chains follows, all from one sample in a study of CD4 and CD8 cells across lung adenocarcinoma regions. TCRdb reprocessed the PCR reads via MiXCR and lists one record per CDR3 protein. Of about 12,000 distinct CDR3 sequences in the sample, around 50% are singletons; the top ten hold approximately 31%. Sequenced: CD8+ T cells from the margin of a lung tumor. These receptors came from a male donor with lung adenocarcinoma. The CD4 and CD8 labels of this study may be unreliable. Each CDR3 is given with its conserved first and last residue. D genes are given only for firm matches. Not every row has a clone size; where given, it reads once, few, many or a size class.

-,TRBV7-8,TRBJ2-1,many,TGTGCCAGCAGCTTAGCTGATGGGGCATCCTACAATGAGCAGTTCTTC,CASSLADGASYNEQFF
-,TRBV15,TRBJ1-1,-,TGTGCCACCAGCAGAGATACTAGGGGCACTGAAGCTTTCTTT,CATSRDTRGTEAFF
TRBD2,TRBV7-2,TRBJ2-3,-,TGTGCCAGCAGCTTAGCCCTAGCGGGAGGAGGGGGGGCTAGCACAGATACGCAGTATTTT,CASSLALAGGGGASTDTQYF
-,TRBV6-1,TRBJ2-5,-,TGTGCCAGCAGAGCGATGCCACTAGCCGGTGACCAAGACACCCAGTACTTC,CASRAMPLAGDQDTQYF
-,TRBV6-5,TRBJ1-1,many,TGTGCCAGCAGTTACCGAAGCGGCCTAGGGGGTAGCACTGAAGCTTTCTTT,CASSYRSGLGGSTEAFF
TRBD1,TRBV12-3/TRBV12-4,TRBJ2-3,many,TGTGCCAGCAGAGAGACAGGGGGCGCAGATACGCAGTATTTT,CASRETGGADTQYF
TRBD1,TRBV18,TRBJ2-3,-,TGTGCCAGCTCACCCCGACAGGGCTCTAGCACAGATACGCAGTATTTT,CASSPRQGSSTDTQYF
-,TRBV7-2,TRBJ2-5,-,TGTGCCAGCAGCTCGCTAGCATCAGAGACCCAGTACTTC,CASSSLASETQYF
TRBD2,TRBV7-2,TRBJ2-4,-,TGTGCCAGCAGCCCGAGCGGGGGGGGCTACAATGAGCAGTACTTC,CASSPSGGGYNEQYF
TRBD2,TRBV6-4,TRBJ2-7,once,TGTGCCAGCGGTGGCGGCGGGGGGGCTAGCCAAGAGACGCAGTACTTC,CASGGGGGASQETQYF
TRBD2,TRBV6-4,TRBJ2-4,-,TGTGCCAGCCGCGACTCGGGGGGGGGTACCAAAGACATGCAGTACTTC,CASRDSGGGTKDMQYF
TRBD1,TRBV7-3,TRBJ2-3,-,TGTGCCAGCAGCCCCGGGACAGGAAACACAGATACGCAGTATTTT,CASSPGTGNTDTQYF
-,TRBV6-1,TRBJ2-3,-,TGTGCCAGCAGTATTCCGGCTGTGAACACCGATGCGCAGTATTTT,CASSIPAVNTDAQYF
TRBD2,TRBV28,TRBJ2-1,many,TGTGCCACCACCGGGGGGGGGAGTCTCAATGAGCAGTTCTTC,CATTGGGSLNEQFF
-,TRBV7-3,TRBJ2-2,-,TGTGCCAGCAGCCAGGGCTGTGCGAGAGGCGGGGAGCTGTTTTTT,CASSQGCARGGELFF
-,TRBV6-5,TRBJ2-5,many,TGTGCCAGCAGTTATTCGTACTCAGGCAACAATGAGCAGTACTTC,CASSYSYSGNNEQYF
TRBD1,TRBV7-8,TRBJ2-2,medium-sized,TGTGCCAGCACCCGACAGGGAAACACCGGGGAGCTGTTTTTT,CASTRQGNTGELFF
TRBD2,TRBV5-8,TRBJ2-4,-,TGTGCCAGCAGAGCTAGCGGGACTAACATTCAGTACTTC,CASRASGTNIQYF
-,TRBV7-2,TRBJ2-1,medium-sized,TGTGCCAGCAGCTTAGCGAGGCAGAGTGAGCAGTTCTTC,CASSLARQSEQFF
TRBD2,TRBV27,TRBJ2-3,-,TGTGCCAGCAGTCCCGGGGGGGTGTGGGCCAAAGACATTCAGTATTTT,CASSPGGVWAKDIQYF
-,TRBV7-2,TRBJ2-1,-,TGTGCCAGCAGCTCACTCCCCGGGTCGACTAACCAAGAGACCCAGTTCTTC,CASSSLPGSTNQETQFF
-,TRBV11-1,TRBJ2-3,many,TGTGCCAGCAGCTTAGCGACGGGCACAGATACGCAGTATTTT,CASSLATGTDTQYF
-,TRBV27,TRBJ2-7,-,TGTGCCAGCAGGCTGCGAACCGGACAGATGTCCCCTCTCGAGCAGTACTTC,CASRLRTGQMSPLEQYF
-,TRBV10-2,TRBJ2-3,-,TGCGCGGGGAGCGATATCCGCGGCCCAGAGACGCAGTACTTT,CAGSDIRGPETQYF
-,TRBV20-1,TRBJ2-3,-,TGCAGTGCTAGACCGGCCCGGAGCGCAGATACGCAGTATTTT,CSARPARSADTQYF
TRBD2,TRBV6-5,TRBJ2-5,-,TGTGCCAGCAGTAACTACGGGACTAGCGGGAAAGAGACCCAGTACTTC,CASSNYGTSGKETQYF
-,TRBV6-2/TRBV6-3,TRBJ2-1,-,TGTGCCAGCAGTTACCTTGGATACGGAGAGAATGAGCAGTTCTTC,CASSYLGYGENEQFF
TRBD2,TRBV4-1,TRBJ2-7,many,TGCGCCAGCAGCCCCGGGACTAGAGCCTACGAGCAGTACTTC,CASSPGTRAYEQYF
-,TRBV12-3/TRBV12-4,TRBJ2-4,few,TGTGCCAGCAGTTTAGAGGGGACTCAGTACTTC,CASSLEGTQYF
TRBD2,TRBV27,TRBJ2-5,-,TGTGCCAGCGGGTCACGAGTGGCGGGAGGCCCAGAGACCCAGTATTTC,CASGSRVAGGPETQYF
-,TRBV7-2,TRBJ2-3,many,TGTGCCAGCAGCCTTAGCACAGATACGCAGTATTTT,CASSLSTDTQYF
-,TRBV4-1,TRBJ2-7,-,TGCGCCAGGGGCCAGGGGGGCGGTGGCACAGATACGCAGTACTTC,CARGQGGGGTDTQYF
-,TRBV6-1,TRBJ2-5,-,TGTGCCAGGAGGGACGGGGCCCGCGACAAAGAGACCCAGTACTTT,CARRDGARDKETQYF
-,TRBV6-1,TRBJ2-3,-,TGTGCCAGCATCTGGGACGTGAACACAGAGGCGCAGTTTTTT,CASIWDVNTEAQFF
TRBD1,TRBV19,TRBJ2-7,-,TGTGCCAGTAGGAGCTCGGACAGGGCGGGAGAGCAGTACTTC,CASRSSDRAGEQYF
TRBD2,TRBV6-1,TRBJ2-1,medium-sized,TGTGCCAGCAGTGAGGGCGGGAGGGCCTACAATGAGCAGTTCTTC,CASSEGGRAYNEQFF
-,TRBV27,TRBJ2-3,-,TGTGCCAGCAGTCCAGCTCGGGTAGAAGATACGCAGTATTTC,CASSPARVEDTQYF
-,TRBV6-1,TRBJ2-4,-,TGTCCCAGCAGTGGGGTAGGGGGGGGAGCCAAAGACACGCAGTACTTC,CPSSGVGGGAKDTQYF
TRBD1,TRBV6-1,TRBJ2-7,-,TGTGCCAGCAGTGAAAGAGTAGGGGGCCTCTACGAGCAGTACTTC,CASSERVGGLYEQYF
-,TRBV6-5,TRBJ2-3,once,TGTGCCAGCAGTTACGCCGGCGGGAGTTCGGGGGGCGGGGCGCAGTTTTTT,CASSYAGGSSGGGAQFF
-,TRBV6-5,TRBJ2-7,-,TGTGCCAGCAGTTACGCCCCGGGGGCCTACGAGCAGTACTTC,CASSYAPGAYEQYF